This record concerns one T cell receptor (beta chain) sequence. Its antigen is unknown. J was trimmed by 3 bases and V by 5 bases; bases with no gene match: 13. The CDR3 covers 18 residues. Germline V gene data show CDR1 as SGHVS and CDR2 as FQNEAQ. Amplification used 60 Vbeta primers and 13 Jbeta primers. TCRdb's table, derived via immunoSEQ multiplex PCR, lists solely in-frame clones and lacks some. Among about 150,000 clones, over 65% were seen once, and the ten largest hold 2.1%. Healthy bone marrow donors made up the donors. The data derive from a study of cytomegalovirus exposure and HLA in healthy donors. Study-level results: Previously analyzed data showed that most TCR beta V segments were productive at a frequency of about 87% or about 30%. The later analysis indicated that the majority of CMV-associated TCR beta chains appeared HLA-restricted. Presence/absence results assume similar sequencing depth per donor, which may not hold.

Sequencing was done on a sample of PBMCs. The chain joins TRBV7-8 to TRBJ1-1, with 12 nucleotides matching TRBD1. The origin of this receptor is a man aged 25-40 years in good health and CMV-seronegative. The CDR3 reads CASSPFRDRGHLDTEAFF. As DNA, the CDR3 is TGTGCCAGCAGCCCGTTTCGGGACAGGGGGCATTTGGACACTGAAGCTTTCTTT.